This passage covers 5 T cell receptor beta chains from one sample sequenced in a study of PD-L1 blockade in urothelial cancer. Sample time point: pretreatment peripheral blood. Repertoires were generated with immunoSEQ multiplex PCR, while TCRdb's copy carries only in-frame clones and drops some. The table has about 95,000 clones, around nine tenths seen once. Source: PBMCs, taken around atezolizumab (anti-PD-L1) treatment. The source is a man in his sixties with urothelial cancer.

The chain has TRBV5-4 and TRBJ2-3, with TRBD1 as a possible D gene (7 bases). The V and J ends lost 5 bases and 0 bases respectively, with 16 bases between them. This CDR3 has 16 residues. Per germline, CDR1 SGHNT and CDR2 YYREEE (reference sequence). CDR3 protein: CASSYNRGGSTDTQYF. As DNA, the CDR3 is TGTGCCAGCAGTTATAACAGGGGAGGAAGCACAGATACGCAGTATTTT.

In this sample, this clone turned up once. The rearrangement joins TRBV5-6 to TRBJ1-5; tentative D call: TRBD1 (6 bases). The CDR3 contains 14 residues. Germline lookup yields CDR1 SGHDT and CDR2 YYEEEE. Trimming took 4 bases from V and 6 from J, leaving 14 bases between them. This CDR3 is CASSRLGAGQPQHF. The CDR3 nucleotides are TGTGCCAGCAGCCGCCTGGGGGCGGGTCAGCCCCAGCATTTT.

This clone was counted once. V and J are TRBV27 and TRBJ2-7, with a weak D call TRBD2 (6 bases). The germline CDR1 and CDR2 sequences are MNHEY and SMNVEV (reference sequence). The V gene lost 5 bases and the J gene lost 4 bases, with 12 bases spanning the gap. This CDR3 contains 13 residues. In nucleotides, the CDR3 is TGTGCCAGCAGTGGGGGGAACCAATACGAGCAGTACTTC. Residues: CASSGGNQYEQYF.

The chain couples TRBV5-6 to TRBJ1-3; no firm D call. V lost 2 bases and J lost 0, with 6 bases in between. The CDR3 runs 14 residues. Germline-derived CDR1 and CDR2 are SGHDT and YYEEEE. The CDR3 sequence is CASSFAYSGNTIYF. CDR3 bases: TGTGCCAGCAGCTTCGCCTACTCTGGAAACACCATATATTTT.

This clone was recorded once. This chain connects TRBV19 to TRBJ2-2, with TRBD1 matching 8 bases. Germline CDR1 reads LNHDA; CDR2 reads SQIVND (reference sequence). CDR3 length equals 14 residues. The V segment lost 9 bases and the J segment 2 bases; nucleotides outside the gene matches: 5. The CDR3 sequence: CASWTGKNTGELFF. CDR3 nucleotides: TGTGCCAGCTGGACAGGGAAAAACACCGGGGAGCTGTTTTTT.